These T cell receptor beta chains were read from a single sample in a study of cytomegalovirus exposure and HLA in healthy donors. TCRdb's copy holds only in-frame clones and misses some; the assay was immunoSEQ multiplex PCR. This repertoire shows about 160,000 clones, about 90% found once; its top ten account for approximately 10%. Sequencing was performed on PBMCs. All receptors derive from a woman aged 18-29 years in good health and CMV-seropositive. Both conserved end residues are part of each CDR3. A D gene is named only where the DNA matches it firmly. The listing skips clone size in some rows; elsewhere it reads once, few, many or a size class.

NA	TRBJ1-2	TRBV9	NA	CASSRGEAPNYGYTF	TGTGCCAGCTCCAGAGGAGAAGCTCCAAACTATGGCTACACCTTC
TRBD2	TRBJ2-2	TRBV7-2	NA	CASSTTSGNTGELFF	TGTGCCAGCAGCACCACTAGCGGGAACACCGGGGAGCTGTTTTTT
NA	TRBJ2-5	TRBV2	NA	CASSDPGMLQETQYF	TGTGCCAGCAGTGACCCCGGGATGCTCCAAGAGACCCAGTACTTC
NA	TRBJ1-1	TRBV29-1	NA	CSVERESGEAFF	TGCAGCGTTGAGAGAGAATCGGGTGAAGCTTTCTTT
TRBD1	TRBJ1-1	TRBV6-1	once	CASRATGSRTEAFF	TGTGCCAGCAGGGCGACAGGGTCTCGCACTGAAGCTTTCTTT
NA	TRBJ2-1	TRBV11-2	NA	CASSPGVHNEQFF	TGTGCCAGCAGCCCGGGGGTCCACAATGAGCAGTTCTTC
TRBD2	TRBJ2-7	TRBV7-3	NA	CASSLLAGGIYEQYF	TGTGCCAGCAGCTTACTAGCGGGAGGGATCTACGAGCAGTACTTC
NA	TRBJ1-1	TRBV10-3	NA	CAISLGGADTEAFF	TGTGCCATCAGTCTAGGGGGGGCGGACACTGAAGCTTTCTTT
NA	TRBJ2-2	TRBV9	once	CASSLWNTGELFF	TGTGCCAGCAGCCTCTGGAACACCGGGGAGCTGTTTTTT
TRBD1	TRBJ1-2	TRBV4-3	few	CASSQAQGGAYGYTF	TGCGCCAGCAGCCAGGCGCAGGGGGGAGCCTATGGCTACACCTTC
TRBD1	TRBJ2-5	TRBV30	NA	CAWSGTGLGETQYF	TGTGCCTGGAGTGGGACAGGGTTGGGAGAGACCCAGTACTTC
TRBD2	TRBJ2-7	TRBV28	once	CASSIAGAPSYEQYF	TGTGCCAGCAGTATCGCGGGAGCCCCATCCTACGAGCAGTACTTC
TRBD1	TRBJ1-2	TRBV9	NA	CASSVAPGQGAYGYTF	TGTGCCAGCAGCGTAGCACCGGGACAGGGGGCCTATGGCTACACCTTC
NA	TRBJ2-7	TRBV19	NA	CASSAIQGSHEQYF	TGTGCCAGTAGTGCGATACAGGGTTCCCACGAGCAGTACTTC
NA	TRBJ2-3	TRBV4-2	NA	CASSDGVAADTQYF	TGTGCCAGCAGTGACGGAGTAGCTGCAGATACGCAGTATTTT
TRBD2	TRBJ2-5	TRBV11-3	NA	CASSLGGAGAKKTQYF	TGTGCCAGCAGCTTAGGCGGGGCGGGAGCCAAAAAGACCCAGTACTTC
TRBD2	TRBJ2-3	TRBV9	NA	CASSVASSGYTDTQYF	TGTGCCAGCAGCGTAGCGTCTAGCGGATACACAGATACGCAGTATTTT
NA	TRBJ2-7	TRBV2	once	CASNERQATYEQYF	TGTGCCAGCAACGAACGACAGGCTACCTACGAGCAGTACTTC
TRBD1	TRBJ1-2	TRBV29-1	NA	CSVIRQGTYGYTF	TGCAGCGTAATAAGACAGGGAACCTATGGCTACACCTTC
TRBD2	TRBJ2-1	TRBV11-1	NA	CASSPGPGRGLAVYNEQFF	TGTGCCAGCAGCCCTGGACCGGGCCGGGGACTAGCGGTATACAATGAGCAGTTCTTC
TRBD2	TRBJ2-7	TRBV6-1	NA	CASSEVGLGSYEQYF	TGTGCCAGCAGTGAAGTTGGACTAGGGAGCTACGAGCAGTACTTC
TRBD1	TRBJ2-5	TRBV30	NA	CAWTFGTGGQETQYF	TGTGCCTGGACCTTTGGGACAGGGGGGCAAGAGACCCAGTACTTC